One sample yielded the 2 T cell receptor beta chains listed below, sequenced in a study of shared clonotypes between healthy human individuals. This table comes from immunoSEQ multiplex PCR, and its TCRdb copy is limited to in-frame clones, with some not included. This table holds roughly 2.1 million clones, about 92% found once. It was CD45RO-negative cells, positively selected for CCR7, that made up naive CD8 cells, with terminally differentiated effector memory CD45RA+ cells excluded. The sequencing input was naive CD8+ T cells from PBMCs. The receptors stem from a young man in good health. Some clones in this sample may be carry-over from other donors' samples.

The chain combines TRBV19 with TRBJ2-7; D not resolved. The V end was cut by 1 base, the J end by 0 bases, with 10 bases between. Germline CDR1 LNHDA, CDR2 SQIVND (reference sequence). This CDR3 is 15 amino acids long. The CDR3: CASSIGPRSSYEQYF. CDR3 bases: TGTGCCAGTAGTATAGGTCCAAGGAGCTCCTACGAGCAGTACTTC. Supplemented by reference TRBV19 and TRBJ2-7, the full variable domain reads DGGITQSPKYLFRKEGQNVTLSCEQNLNHDAMYWYRQDPGQGLRLIYYSQIVNDFQKGDIAEGYSVSREKKESFPLTVTSAQKNPTAFYLCASSIGPRSSYEQYFGPGTRLTVT.

This chain connects TRBV19 to TRBJ1-5, with D uncertain. Trimming took off 3 bases at V and 3 bases at J, with 12 bases between the two ends. The CDR3 runs 15 residues. Germline CDR1 LNHDA, CDR2 SQIVND (reference sequence). The CDR3 DNA follows: TGTGCCAGTAGTATGATTGCAGGAGCCAATCAGCCCCAGCATTTT. Translated, it gives CASSMIAGANQPQHF.